These 10 T cell receptor beta chains came from one sample sequenced in a study of response to subunit inactivated influenza vaccine. MiXCR, applied by TCRdb to the RT-PCR reads, yields one record per CDR3 protein. Of around 580,000 distinct CDR3 sequences in the sample, 10% to 15% are singletons; the top ten hold about 10%. The sample consisted of PBMCs from blood, taken on the day of vaccination. The origin of the receptors is a man in his fifties who received an inactivated influenza vaccine.

This clonotype was detected ten times or more. This chain connects TRBV5-1 to TRBJ1-2, with D unclear. Trimming took 0 bases from V and 4 from J, leaving 13 bases between them. Per germline, CDR1 SGHRS and CDR2 YFSETQ. The length of the CDR3 is 15 residues. The CDR3 bases are TGCGCCAGCAGCTTGGAATTCCGGGAGCCCTATGGCTACACCTTC. Translated: CASSLEFREPYGYTF.

This clonotype was recorded a few times. The rearrangement links TRBV6-2 or TRBV6-3 to TRBJ1-5; possibly TRBD1 for D (6 bases). The CDR3 extends over 14 amino acids. V lost 7 bases to trimming and J lost 4 bases, with 14 bases between them. In germline, CDR1 is MNHEY, CDR2 SVGEGT. The DNA for the CDR3 is TGTGCCAGCACCCGAGGGGGTACAAATCAGCCCCAGCATTTT. Its translation: CASTRGGTNQPQHF.

This clonotype was seen more than once but under ten times. The chain carries TRBV5-1 and TRBJ2-7; D unclear. Germline assignment: CDR1 SGHRS and CDR2 YFSETQ. This CDR3 comprises 14 residues. V lost 4 bases and J lost 4, with 15 bases in between. The CDR3 coding sequence is TGCGCCAGCAGCCCGGGCGGTATAGGGTACGAGCAGTACTTC. Protein sequence: CASSPGGIGYEQYF.

This clonotype has at least ten counts. The J gene is TRBJ2-3, the V gene TRBV12-3 or TRBV12-4; D not certain. Trimming took 5 bases from V and 1 from J, leaving 10 bases between them. The CDR3 has 14 amino acids. The DNA of the CDR3 is TGTGCCAGCAGTCCTCATTTGCGCACAGATACGCAGTATTTT. Translated, it gives CASSPHLRTDTQYF.

This clonotype was picked up a small number of times. The gene calls are TRBV29-1 and TRBJ2-1; D remains unclear. This CDR3 region has 11 residues. Germline V gives CDR1 SQVTM, CDR2 ANQGSEA. The germline V and J ends were trimmed by 7 bases and 8 bases, with 12 bases remaining between them. The chain's CDR3 is CSARANHEQFF. DNA of the CDR3: TGCAGCGCCCGGGCAAACCATGAGCAGTTCTTC.

This clonotype was seen more than once but under ten times. The gene calls are TRBV28 and TRBJ2-7, with D perhaps TRBD1 (5 bases). Germline V gene lookup returns CDR1 MDHEN and CDR2 SYDVKM. The CDR3 sequence is 11 residues long. Trimming shortened V by 10 bases and J by 1 base, and 8 bases separated the two germline ends. The DNA for the CDR3 is TGTGCCATCTCAGGGTCCTACGAGCAGTACTTC. Protein product: CAISGSYEQYF.

This clonotype showed up just a few times. V is TRBV20-1 and J is TRBJ2-1; 7 bases are a match to TRBD2. The CDR3 spans 11 residues. Germline CDR1 is DFQATT and CDR2 is SNEGSKA (reference sequence). V trimming: 7 bases; J trimming: 6 bases; junction bases outside the gene matches: 3. CDR3 nucleotides: TGCAGTGGCACGGGGGGCAATGAGCAGTTCTTC. Translating it yields CSGTGGNEQFF.

This clonotype has more than one count but fewer than ten. This chain connects TRBV20-1 to TRBJ2-7; perhaps TRBD2 as D (5 bases). This CDR3 has 12 amino acids. Germline V lookup: CDR1 DFQATT, CDR2 SNEGSKA (reference sequence). V was trimmed by 1 base and J by 7 bases, leaving 11 bases between them. CDR3 region: CSARVLVGEQYF. The CDR3 nucleotides are TGCAGTGCTAGAGTACTAGTTGGTGAGCAGTACTTC.

This clonotype was counted only a few times. The rearrangement joins TRBV7-9 to TRBJ2-7, with 9 nucleotides matching TRBD1. J was trimmed by 7 bases and V by 5 bases; bases with no gene match: 15. The length of the CDR3 is 16 residues. Germline V gene sequence: CDR1 SEHNR, CDR2 FQNEAQ (reference sequence). CDR3 region: CASSASGTGRLGEQYF. In DNA, the CDR3 is TGTGCCAGCAGCGCCTCCGGGACAGGGCGCCTGGGGGAGCAGTACTTC.

The rearrangement links TRBV3-1 to TRBJ1-6; D gene unclear. Germline V lookup: CDR1 LGHDT, CDR2 YNNKEL (reference sequence). The CDR3 consists of 13 residues. Trimming cost V 3 bases and J 9 bases, with 9 bases left between them. CDR3 sequence: CASSQGRTSPLHF. CDR3 DNA: TGTGCCAGCAGCCAGGGCCGCACTTCACCCCTCCACTTT.